The 5 T cell receptor beta chains below were found in one sample sequenced in a study of control samples from healthy donors and cancer patients. Repertoires were generated with immunoSEQ multiplex PCR, while TCRdb's copy carries only in-frame clones and drops some. The sample has about 86,000 clones, approximately 95% seen once. Sequences were obtained from blood. These receptors were taken from a woman aged 30 to 39 in good health.

This clone was seen a handful of times. J is TRBJ1-4 and V is TRBV7-9; D call uncertain. CDR3 length: 15 residues. Between the trimmed V and J ends, which lost 2 bases and 6 bases, there was a span of 13 bases. The germline V gene has CDR1 SEHNR and CDR2 FQNEAQ (reference sequence). The CDR3 sequence is CASSLLEGGDEKLFF. CDR3 DNA: TGTGCCAGCAGCTTACTGGAGGGTGGGGATGAAAAACTGTTTTTT.

V and J are TRBV7-9 and TRBJ2-3; possible D gene TRBD2, 6 bases. This CDR3 has 15 residues. Germline V CDR1 and CDR2: SEHNR, FQNEAQ (reference sequence). V was cut by 1 base and J by 1 base, with 9 bases left in between. The CDR3 DNA is TGTGCCAGCAGCTTAGGTAGCGGAGGCACAGATACGCAGTATTTT. This gives the protein CASSLGSGGTDTQYF.

Here the CDR3 reads CASSLPPGTNYGYTF. The CDR3 coding sequence is TGTGCCAGCAGCTTGCCCCCGGGGACTAACTATGGCTACACCTTC. The chain carries TRBV5-4 and TRBJ1-2; D uncertain. V was pared by 1 base and J by 0 bases, with 10 bases between. CDR1 and CDR2 (germline): SGHNT, YYREEE (reference sequence). This CDR3 has 15 amino acids.

The V gene is TRBV4-1, the J gene TRBJ1-2, with D hard to call. The CDR3 is 14 residues long. Germline assignment: CDR1 MGHRA and CDR2 YSYEKL. The V end lost 3 bases, the J end lost 3 bases, and 11 bases lay between the germline ends. This CDR3 is CASSHPRGDYGYTF. In nucleotides, the CDR3 is TGCGCCAGCAGCCACCCTAGAGGAGACTATGGCTACACCTTC.

V usage is TRBV5-1 and J usage is TRBJ2-7; D might be TRBD1 or TRBD2, each matching 5 bases. The V and J ends lost 2 bases and 0 bases respectively, with 12 bases between them. This CDR3 comprises 15 residues. Germline CDR1 is SGHRS and CDR2 is YFSETQ. The CDR3 reads CASSFGTDPSYEQYF. CDR3 DNA: TGCGCCAGCAGCTTTGGGACGGACCCCTCCTACGAGCAGTACTTC.